This is a list of T cell receptor beta chains from one sample in a study of blood T cell repertoires in COVID-19. TCRdb's copy holds only in-frame clones and misses some; the assay was immunoSEQ multiplex PCR. The sample consists of approximately 240,000 clones, 70% to 90% of them appearing once. Material: peripheral blood. Receptors originate from a man aged 45-65 years who had recovered from COVID-19. CDR3s include the opening cysteine and the closing phenylalanine or tryptophan. A D gene is named only where the DNA matches it firmly. The size entry is marked missing in some rows and otherwise reads once, few, many or a size class.

size: .; D: .; J: TRBJ1-4; V: TRBV5-1; DNA: TGCGCCAGCAGCTTTCAGGCAACAACTAATGAAAAACTGTTTTTT; CDR3: CASSFQATTNEKLFF
size: .; D: TRBD1; J: TRBJ1-5; V: TRBV19; DNA: TGTGCCAGTGGCGACAGGGGCGGTCAGCCCCAGCATTTT; CDR3: CASGDRGGQPQHF
size: once; D: .; J: TRBJ1-4; V: TRBV27; DNA: TGTGCCAGCAGTACCCGCCTGATAAACAGGGTGAAAGATGAAAAACTGTTTTTT; CDR3: CASSTRLINRVKDEKLFF
size: .; D: TRBD2; J: TRBJ2-7; V: TRBV19; DNA: TGTGCCAGTAGTATGGGGACTAGCGGCTACGAGCAGTACTTC; CDR3: CASSMGTSGYEQYF
size: .; D: .; J: TRBJ1-2; V: TRBV6-5; DNA: TGTGCCAGCAGGCCGGGGGGGGCGGTTGGCTACACCTTC; CDR3: CASRPGGAVGYTF
size: .; D: .; J: TRBJ1-1; V: TRBV7-2; DNA: TGTGCCAGCAGCTTGTCGGGGAACACTGAAGCTTTCTTT; CDR3: CASSLSGNTEAFF
size: .; D: .; J: TRBJ1-2; V: TRBV5-1; DNA: TGCGCCAGCAGCCTAGGGGGGGCCGAGGGCTATGGCTACACCTTC; CDR3: CASSLGGAEGYGYTF
size: .; D: .; J: TRBJ2-1; V: TRBV7-6; DNA: TGTGCCAGCAGCTTATCAGGGGGAGGTAACTACAATGAGCAGTTCTTC; CDR3: CASSLSGGGNYNEQFF
size: once; D: TRBD1; J: TRBJ2-2; V: TRBV19; DNA: TGTGCCAGTAGTCCATTGGACAGGGACACCGGGGAGCTGTTTTTT; CDR3: CASSPLDRDTGELFF
size: .; D: .; J: TRBJ2-1; V: TRBV7-9; DNA: TGTGCCAGCAGCTTAAGGCAGCGGCGGGACAATGAGCAGTTCTTC; CDR3: CASSLRQRRDNEQFF
size: .; D: .; J: TRBJ2-1; V: TRBV5-1; DNA: TGCGCCAGCAGCTTGAGTTGGGAGTCGGTGGCGGGGCAGTTCTTC; CDR3: CASSLSWESVAGQFF
size: .; D: .; J: TRBJ1-2; V: TRBV28; DNA: TGTGGGGTGGCCAGTAGAGGGGGCTACACCTTC; CDR3: CGVASRGGYTF
size: .; D: .; J: TRBJ1-6; V: TRBV5-1; DNA: TGCGCCAGCAGCCTTGGCCCAGGACAGAGTAATTCACCCCTCCACTTT; CDR3: CASSLGPGQSNSPLHF
size: .; D: .; J: TRBJ1-4; V: TRBV11-2; DNA: TGTGCCAGCAGCTTAGGGCAGGGAAACGAAAAACTGTTTTTT; CDR3: CASSLGQGNEKLFF
size: .; D: TRBD2; J: TRBJ2-7; V: TRBV20-1; DNA: TGCAGTGCTAGTGACCCTAGCGGGAGTAACGAGCAGTACTTC; CDR3: CSASDPSGSNEQYF
size: .; D: TRBD1; J: TRBJ1-2; V: TRBV5-6; DNA: TGTGCCAGCAGCTTGTTGGGGACAGCCTATGGCTACACCTTC; CDR3: CASSLLGTAYGYTF
size: .; D: TRBD2; J: TRBJ2-1; V: TRBV29-1; DNA: TGCAGCGTTGAAGATGTTCAGGGACTAGTGGATGAGCAGTTCTTC; CDR3: CSVEDVQGLVDEQFF
size: .; D: .; J: TRBJ2-7; V: TRBV28; DNA: TGTGCCAGCAGTCCCCGGGGTGCAGGTAACTACGAGCAGTACTTC; CDR3: CASSPRGAGNYEQYF
size: .; D: TRBD2; J: TRBJ2-7; V: TRBV7-2; DNA: TGTGCCAGCAGCGCCGGACTAGCGGGTCCCTACGAGCAGTACTTC; CDR3: CASSAGLAGPYEQYF
size: .; D: TRBD2; J: TRBJ2-4; V: TRBV4-1; DNA: TGCGCCAGCAGCTTCTCTGCGGGAGGGCCGGTAGCCAAAAACATTCAGTACTTC; CDR3: CASSFSAGGPVAKNIQYF
size: .; D: TRBD1; J: TRBJ2-2; V: TRBV5-5; DNA: TGTGCCAGCAGCTTCGGACAGGGAGTAGGGGAGCTGTTTTTT; CDR3: CASSFGQGVGELFF
size: .; D: .; J: TRBJ2-2; V: TRBV10-3; DNA: TGTGCATCTCGGACTGACAACACCGGGGAGCTGTTTTTT; CDR3: CASRTDNTGELFF
size: .; D: TRBD1; J: TRBJ2-7; V: TRBV2; DNA: TGTGCCAGCAGTGATAGGGACAGCATGACCTACGAGCAGTACTTC; CDR3: CASSDRDSMTYEQYF
size: .; D: TRBD1; J: TRBJ1-1; V: TRBV27; DNA: TGTGCCAGCAGTTTATCTCCAGGGGGGTGGACTGAAGCTTTCTTT; CDR3: CASSLSPGGWTEAFF
size: .; D: .; J: TRBJ1-4; V: TRBV28; DNA: TGTGCCAGCAGTTTACCAGGGTCTAATGAAAAACTGTTTTTT; CDR3: CASSLPGSNEKLFF
size: once; D: .; J: TRBJ1-2; V: TRBV27; DNA: TGTGCCAGCAGTCCAGACCGCAGCGGGTATGGCTACACCTTC; CDR3: CASSPDRSGYGYTF
size: .; D: .; J: TRBJ2-2; V: TRBV2; DNA: TGTGCCAGCCAGGACATTCTAAACACCGGGGAGCTGTTTTTT; CDR3: CASQDILNTGELFF
size: .; D: TRBD2; J: TRBJ2-7; V: TRBV28; DNA: TGTGCCAGCAGCCATGGACTAGCGGGGCCCCGGGGCGAGCAGTACTTC; CDR3: CASSHGLAGPRGEQYF
size: .; D: .; J: TRBJ1-2; V: TRBV9; DNA: TGTGCCAGCAGCCCTCAGGACATCCCTAACTATGGCTACACCTTC; CDR3: CASSPQDIPNYGYTF